These 21 T cell receptor beta chains share one sample of origin, sequenced in a study of OX40 agonist ivuxolimab in advanced cancers. The protocol was immunoSEQ multiplex PCR, while the TCRdb copy is restricted to in-frame clones and leaves out a portion. The table has approximately 26,000 clones, around 77% seen once; the top ten hold about 13%. Material: CD4+ or CD8+ T cells sorted from blood, obtained in a trial of the OX40 agonist ivuxolimab. The source is an adult with an advanced solid tumor such as melanoma, head and neck, liver or kidney cancer.

The V and J genes are TRBV11-3 and TRBJ1-1; D perhaps matches TRBD1 (5 bases). In germline, CDR1 is SGHNT, CDR2 YENEEA. Trimming stripped 5 bases from V and 6 bases from J, with 22 bases between. There are 16 residues in the CDR3. CDR3 amino acids: CASSVGASRGSAEAFF. CDR3 in DNA: TGTGCCAGCAGCGTTGGGGCTTCCCGGGGGAGCGCTGAAGCTTTCTTT.

V and J are TRBV5-6 and TRBJ1-1, with a possible D match to TRBD1 (6 bases). Germline CDR1 is SGHDT and CDR2 is YYEEEE. Trimming took off 2 bases at V and 6 bases at J, with 11 bases between the two ends. The CDR3 sequence is 13 residues long. The chain's CDR3 is CASSFNREPEAFF. The CDR3, as DNA: TGTGCCAGCAGCTTTAACAGGGAACCTGAAGCTTTCTTT.

The chain links TRBV27 to TRBJ1-1; D perhaps matches TRBD1 (5 bases). The V end was cut by 5 bases, the J end by 5 bases, with 9 bases between. In germline, CDR1 is MNHEY, CDR2 SMNVEV (reference sequence). The CDR3 extends over 12 amino acids. This chain's CDR3 is CASSKGPTEAFF. Written as DNA, the CDR3 is TGTGCCAGCAGTAAGGGGCCGACTGAAGCTTTCTTT.

The chain uses TRBV9 and TRBJ1-1; D gene ambiguous. Germline assignment: CDR1 SGDLS and CDR2 YYNGEE. The CDR3 extends over 13 amino acids. Deletions cut 0 bases from V and 3 bases from J, with 6 bases between. The DNA for the CDR3 is TGTGCCAGCAGCGTAGTATCAGACACTGAAGCTTTCTTT. This sequence encodes CASSVVSDTEAFF.

The chain couples TRBV4-1 to TRBJ1-2, with D perhaps matching TRBD1 (6 bases). The CDR3 has 17 residues. CDR1 is MGHRA and CDR2 is YSYEKL in the germline V gene. The V gene lost 2 bases and the J gene lost 2 bases, with 18 bases spanning the gap. The CDR3 here is CASSQPLLKGQNYGYTF. CDR3 bases: TGCGCCAGCAGCCAACCCCTTCTTAAGGGACAAAACTATGGCTACACCTTC.

This chain connects TRBV4-2 to TRBJ1-4; tentative D call: TRBD1 (6 bases). There are 20 residues in the CDR3. V was clipped by 1 base and J by 0 bases, with 21 bases between them. Germline CDR1 is LGHNA and CDR2 is YNFKEQ. CDR3 nucleotide sequence: TGTGCCAGCAGCCAAGGGGGGTCTGGACAGCCGACTCCAACTAATGAAAAACTGTTTTTT. Translated, it gives CASSQGGSGQPTPTNEKLFF.

The chain links TRBV11-2 to TRBJ2-7, with D unresolved. The CDR3 sequence is 14 residues long. The V end lost 5 bases, the J end lost 3 bases, and 14 bases lay between the germline ends. Germline V lookup: CDR1 SGHAT, CDR2 FQNNGV. CDR3 loop: CASSSLQLNYEQYF. The DNA of the CDR3 is TGTGCCAGCAGCAGCCTCCAGCTGAACTACGAGCAGTACTTC.

V usage is TRBV27 and J usage is TRBJ2-7; 9 bases are a match to TRBD1. The CDR3 covers 15 residues. J was trimmed by 7 bases and V by 5 bases; bases with no gene match: 12. Germline-derived CDR1 and CDR2 are MNHEY and SMNVEV (reference sequence). For the CDR3, the DNA is TGTGCCAGCAGTACGTTCGTCGGGACAGGGAGGGAGCAGTACTTC. This sequence encodes CASSTFVGTGREQYF.

This sequence joins TRBV14 and TRBJ2-7, with D unclear. The V end was cut by 1 base, the J end by 4 bases, with 5 bases between. The CDR3 sequence is 12 residues long. Germline CDR1 is SGHDN and CDR2 is FVKESK. The CDR3 DNA reads TGTGCCAGCAGCCAAGTGTTTTACGAGCAGTACTTC. This encodes CASSQVFYEQYF.

J is TRBJ1-2 and V is TRBV7-9; perhaps TRBD1 as D (5 bases). From germline, CDR1 is SEHNR and CDR2 FQNEAQ (reference sequence). The V end lost 1 base, the J end lost 2 bases, and 14 bases lay between the germline ends. CDR3 length: 16 amino acids. CDR3 amino acids: CASSLGGRAPNYGYTF. In DNA, the CDR3 is TGTGCCAGCAGCTTAGGTGGCAGGGCCCCGAACTATGGCTACACCTTC.

The chain's CDR3 is CSVLDAEDLTFTDTQYF. Here the CDR3 DNA reads TGCAGCGTTCTGGACGCCGAAGACCTCACGTTCACAGATACGCAGTATTTT. The chain links TRBV29-1 to TRBJ2-3; D gene uncertain. The CDR3 has 17 residues. Trimming took off 5 bases at V and 2 bases at J, with 23 bases between the two ends. Per the germline V gene, CDR1 is SQVTM and CDR2 is ANQGSEA.

The chain has TRBV19 and TRBJ2-3; 8 positions match TRBD2. V gave up 6 bases and J gave up 1 base; unmatched junction bases: 15. Germline V lookup: CDR1 LNHDA, CDR2 SQIVND (reference sequence). The CDR3 spans 18 residues. CDR3 nucleotide sequence: TGTGCCAGTAGAATGGGCGGGCGGGGGGCCTTAGGCACAGATACGCAGTATTTT. It is translated as CASRMGGRGALGTDTQYF.

This clone was seen once. This sequence joins TRBV10-2 and TRBJ1-2; D may be TRBD1 (6 bases). V was clipped by 8 bases and J by 7 bases, with 29 bases between them. The V gene's germline CDR1 is WSHSY and CDR2 SAAADI. This CDR3 contains 17 residues. CDR3 sequence (DNA): TGCGCCAGCGGGAATCCGGGACACCAACCGCTAGGCTCTGGCTACACCTTC. It encodes CASGNPGHQPLGSGYTF.

The chain joins TRBV9 to TRBJ2-3; 8 bases map to TRBD1. Germline values: CDR1 SGDLS, CDR2 YYNGEE. The CDR3 sequence is 15 residues long. Trimming at V came to 3 bases and at J to 0 bases, leaving 3 bases not matched to a gene. The CDR3 DNA sequence: TGTGCCAGCAGCGCCCGGGACAGGAGCACAGATACGCAGTATTTT. Translation: CASSARDRSTDTQYF.

This sequence joins TRBV7-9 and TRBJ2-1; 10 bases agree with TRBD2. The CDR3 runs 16 residues. V trimming: 2 bases; J trimming: 3 bases; junction bases outside the gene matches: 4. Germline CDR1 SEHNR, CDR2 FQNEAQ (reference sequence). The CDR3 DNA sequence: TGTGCCAGCAGCTTAAGGGCTAGCGGGGGCTACAATGAGCAGTTCTTC. Protein product: CASSLRASGGYNEQFF.

The chain employs TRBV7-9 and TRBJ1-3, with D possibly being TRBD1 (6 bases). V shed 4 bases and J shed 0 bases, with 16 bases lying between them. The CDR3 consists of 17 residues. Per the germline V gene, CDR1 is SEHNR and CDR2 is FQNEAQ (reference sequence). The CDR3 nucleotides are TGTGCCAGCAGCTCCGGACAGAGCATGGGCTCTGGAAACACCATATATTTT. Residues: CASSSGQSMGSGNTIYF.

The chain uses TRBV5-1 and TRBJ2-7, with TRBD1 matching 10 bases. Germline CDR1 and CDR2: SGHRS and YFSETQ. V lost 7 bases to trimming and J lost 3 bases; unmatched junction nucleotides: 4. The CDR3 extends over 13 amino acids. As DNA, the CDR3 is TGCGCCAGCCGCCGGGACAGGGGCTACGAGCAGTACTTC. Translating gives CASRRDRGYEQYF.

The chain uses TRBV14 and TRBJ1-1; D possibly corresponds to TRBD1 (6 bases). Looked up from germline, CDR1 is SGHDN and CDR2 is FVKESK. The CDR3 spans 15 residues. V was shortened by 5 bases and J by 0 bases, with 13 bases between the two germline ends. The CDR3 protein is CASSSRGPMNTEAFF. In DNA form, the CDR3 reads TGTGCCAGCAGCTCCAGGGGTCCCATGAACACTGAAGCTTTCTTT.

This chain links TRBV6-5 with TRBJ2-3; 13 nucleotides align to TRBD2. In germline, CDR1 is MNHEY, CDR2 SVGAGI. J was trimmed by 1 base and V by 10 bases; bases with no gene match: 5. The CDR3 runs to 15 residues. The CDR3 here is CATRTSGGRTDTQYF. The CDR3 coding sequence is TGTGCCACCAGGACTAGCGGGGGACGCACAGATACGCAGTATTTT.

The chain employs TRBV5-1 and TRBJ2-5, with 10 positions matching TRBD1. The DNA end favors TRBJ2-7, so the J call may be wrong. The CDR3 is made up of 17 amino acids. CDR1 and CDR2 (germline): SGHRS, YFSETQ. CDR3 sequence: CASSFRAVDRGLNEQYF. DNA of the CDR3: TGCGCCAGCAGCTTCCGCGCCGTTGACAGGGGGCTCAACGAGCAGTACTTC.

The chain combines TRBV7-8 with TRBJ1-2; TRBD1 might be the D (6 bases). Germline CDR1 SGHVS, CDR2 FQNEAQ. Trimming stripped 1 base from V and 6 bases from J, with 12 bases between. The CDR3 totals 14 residues. Here the CDR3 reads CASSLVSGVDGYTF. In DNA, the CDR3 is TGTGCCAGCAGCTTAGTTTCAGGGGTTGATGGCTACACCTTC.